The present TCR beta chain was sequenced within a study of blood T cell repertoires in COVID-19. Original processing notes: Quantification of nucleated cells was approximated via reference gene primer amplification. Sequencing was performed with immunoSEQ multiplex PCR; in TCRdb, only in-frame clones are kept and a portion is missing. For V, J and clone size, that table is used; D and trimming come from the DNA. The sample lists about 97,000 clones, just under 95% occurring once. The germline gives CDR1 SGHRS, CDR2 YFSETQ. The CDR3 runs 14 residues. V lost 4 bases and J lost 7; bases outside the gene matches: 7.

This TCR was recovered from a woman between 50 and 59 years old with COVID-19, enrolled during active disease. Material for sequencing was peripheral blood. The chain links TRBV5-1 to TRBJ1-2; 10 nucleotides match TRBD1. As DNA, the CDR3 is TGCGCCAGCAGCATCCTCGGACAGGGGGTTGGCTACACCTTC. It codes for CASSILGQGVGYTF.